The 30 T cell receptor beta chains listed next were all sequenced from one sample in a study of T cell responses to AZD1222 COVID-19 vaccine. Clones were sequenced by immunoSEQ multiplex PCR, and TCRdb holds only the in-frame ones, with some missing. This table holds about 150,000 clones, around 91% found once. The sequences come from peripheral blood, collected on day 0 of AZD1222 vaccination. Receptors originate from an adult in good health.

This clone came up once. The chain combines TRBV7-3 with TRBJ2-2; 8 bases match TRBD1. With 5 bases clipped from V and 8 bases from J, the junction kept 7 bases outside the gene matches. Germline-derived CDR1 and CDR2 are SGHTA and FQGTGA. This CDR3 spans 14 amino acids. Here the CDR3 reads CASSADRGPGELFF. The CDR3 DNA reads TGTGCCAGCAGCGCCGACAGGGGTCCTGGGGAGCTGTTTTTT.

The chain carries TRBV2 and TRBJ1-4; no clear D gene. V was trimmed by 6 bases and J by 11 bases, leaving 19 bases between them. Germline lookup yields CDR1 SNHLY and CDR2 FYNNEI. The CDR3 covers 14 residues. The CDR3 region has the DNA TGTGCCAGCAGGGTCTTTCAGGAGATCGGGAAACTGTTTTTT. As protein: CASRVFQEIGKLFF. The whole variable domain, filled in from reference TRBV2 and TRBJ1-4, reads EPEVTQTPSHQVTQMGQEVILRCVPISNHLYFYWYRQILGQKVEFLVSFYNNEISEKSEIFDDQFSVERPDGSNFTLKIRSTKLEDSAMYFCASRVFQEIGKLFFGSGTQLSVL.

This chain uses TRBV6-2 or TRBV6-3 with TRBJ2-3, with D perhaps matching TRBD2 (6 bases). The CDR3 runs 15 residues. Germline V gene sequence: CDR1 MNHEY, CDR2 SVGEGT. Trimming pared 0 bases from V and 6 bases from J, leaving 13 bases between. The CDR3 sequence: CASSYSAGWRDTQYF. In DNA, the CDR3 is TGTGCCAGCAGTTACTCGGCGGGGTGGCGTGATACGCAGTATTTT.

The table lists this clone with a few counts. V gene TRBV19 combines with J gene TRBJ1-1; maybe TRBD1 (5 bases). Trimming left V 7 bases short and J 1 base short, with 16 bases between. Germline values: CDR1 LNHDA, CDR2 SQIVND (reference sequence). This CDR3 spans 15 amino acids. This CDR3 is CASTVSHRQNTEAFF. Here the CDR3 DNA reads TGTGCCAGTACCGTAAGCCACAGGCAGAACACTGAAGCTTTCTTT.

V is TRBV6-1 and J is TRBJ2-1; D is perhaps TRBD1 (5 bases). Trimming stripped 1 base from V and 8 bases from J, with 12 bases between. The CDR3 totals 14 residues. Germline values: CDR1 MNHNS, CDR2 SASEGT. The CDR3 spells CASSEVQGFDEQFF. The CDR3 DNA sequence: TGTGCCAGCAGTGAAGTTCAGGGTTTCGATGAGCAGTTCTTC.

The CDR3 DNA follows: TGTGCCAGCAGCCCGCAGGTGGCCATCTATGGCTACACCTTC. Protein sequence: CASSPQVAIYGYTF. The chain links TRBV7-2 to TRBJ1-2; the D is unclear. V lost 5 bases to trimming and J lost 4 bases, with 14 bases between them. The CDR3 consists of 14 residues. Germline CDR1 reads SGHTA; CDR2 reads FQGNSA.

This chain joins TRBV5-4 and TRBJ1-5; unclear D gene. The ends were cut back, 0 bases at V and 7 bases at J, with 11 bases in the middle. This CDR3 contains 14 residues. The germline V gene has CDR1 SGHNT and CDR2 YYREEE (reference sequence). Written as DNA, the CDR3 is TGTGCCAGCAGCTTGGGGGGAACGGAACAGCCCCAGCATTTT. Translation: CASSLGGTEQPQHF.

The chain employs TRBV7-3 and TRBJ2-3; TRBD1 aligns across 8 bases. In germline, CDR1 is SGHTA, CDR2 FQGTGA. V shed 4 bases, J shed 1 base, and the junction held 1 base outside the gene matches. This CDR3 spans 14 amino acids. The CDR3 coding sequence is TGTGCCAGCAGCTCGGGACAGGGCACAGATACGCAGTATTTT. The encoded protein is CASSSGQGTDTQYF.

To note about this clone: This CDR3 is also generated by other DNA sequences in the sample. V and J are TRBV4-3 and TRBJ1-4; no clear D gene. The CDR3 has 15 amino acids. Germline V gene lookup returns CDR1 LGHNA and CDR2 YSLEER. Trimming cost V 0 bases and J 0 bases, with 5 bases left between them. CDR3 amino acids: CASSQDRATNEKLFF. The DNA of the CDR3 is TGCGCCAGCAGCCAAGATAGAGCAACTAATGAAAAACTGTTTTTT.

The gene calls are TRBV12-5 and TRBJ2-3; 8 bases are a match to TRBD2. The CDR3 contains 14 residues. V gave up 3 bases and J gave up 1 base; unmatched junction bases: 0. Germline V CDR1 and CDR2: LGHNT, FRNRAP. CDR3 residues: CASGLAGGTDTQYF. The CDR3, as DNA: TGTGCTAGTGGTTTAGCGGGGGGCACAGATACGCAGTATTTT.

This clone was found once. V and J are TRBV6-6 and TRBJ1-5; D may be TRBD1 (5 bases). Trimming took 0 bases from V and 8 from J, leaving 11 bases between them. CDR3 length: 14 amino acids. Per germline, CDR1 MNHNY and CDR2 SVGAGI (reference sequence). The chain's CDR3 is CASSYSRGAEPQHF. In nucleotides, the CDR3 is TGTGCCAGCAGTTACTCGAGGGGCGCTGAGCCCCAGCATTTT.

This chain connects TRBV4-2 to TRBJ2-1; TRBD2 agrees at 15 bases. The CDR3 is made up of 20 amino acids. J gave up 0 bases and V 4 bases, and 10 bases lay outside the gene matches. Germline lookup yields CDR1 LGHNA and CDR2 YNFKEQ. CDR3 protein: CASSRRTSGGASSSYNEQFF. The CDR3 nucleotides read TGTGCCAGCAGCCGCCGGACTAGCGGGGGGGCATCAAGCTCCTACAATGAGCAGTTCTTC.

The chain couples TRBV7-9 to TRBJ2-1; D perhaps matches TRBD2 (5 bases). This CDR3 contains 13 residues. V lost 3 bases, J lost 5 bases, and 8 bases lay in between. The germline CDR1 and CDR2 sequences are SEHNR and FQNEAQ (reference sequence). The CDR3 protein is CASSLPGNNEQFF. The CDR3 nucleotides are TGTGCCAGCAGCTTGCCGGGGAACAATGAGCAGTTCTTC.

The rearrangement joins TRBV11-2 to TRBJ2-7; tentative D call: TRBD1 (6 bases). The germline CDR1 and CDR2 sequences are SGHAT and FQNNGV. Trimming removed 5 bases at V and 5 bases at J, with 13 bases between. The CDR3 is made up of 13 amino acids. CDR3 in DNA: TGTGCCAGCAGCCCAACAGGGTTCCACGAGCAGTACTTC. Translation gives CASSPTGFHEQYF. Using reference TRBV11-2 and TRBJ2-7 for the parts outside the CDR3, the full variable domain is EAGVAQSPRYKIIEKRQSVAFWCNPISGHATLYWYQQILGQGPKLLIQFQNNGVVDDSQLPKDRFSAERLKGVDSTLKIQPAKLEDSAVYLCASSPTGFHEQYFGPGTRLTVT.

This clone was found a few times. The V gene is TRBV19, the J gene TRBJ2-1; 7 bases are shared with TRBD1. Trimming took 10 bases from V and 3 from J; bases not matched to a gene: 15. This CDR3 is 16 amino acids long. Germline CDR1 and CDR2: LNHDA and SQIVND (reference sequence). CDR3 region: CATVGGATGNYNEQFF. The CDR3 region has the DNA TGTGCCACGGTGGGTGGGGCGACAGGGAACTACAATGAGCAGTTCTTC. Using reference TRBV19 and TRBJ2-1 for the parts outside the CDR3, the full variable domain is DGGITQSPKYLFRKEGQNVTLSCEQNLNHDAMYWYRQDPGQGLRLIYYSQIVNDFQKGDIAEGYSVSREKKESFPLTVTSAQKNPTAFYLCATVGGATGNYNEQFFGPGTRLTVL.

This chain connects TRBV6-2 or TRBV6-3 to TRBJ1-1; D uncertain. V lost 2 bases and J lost 0, with 7 bases in between. This CDR3 spans 14 amino acids. The germline CDR1 and CDR2 sequences are MNHEY and SVGEGT. CDR3 nucleotides: TGTGCCAGCAGTTACAGTGCGCTGAACACTGAAGCTTTCTTT. Translated, it gives CASSYSALNTEAFF.

The V gene is TRBV5-4, the J gene TRBJ2-5; 8 positions agree with TRBD2. In germline, CDR1 is SGHNT, CDR2 YYREEE (reference sequence). V shed 3 bases and J 5 bases; nucleotides not matched to a gene: 6. The CDR3 length is 14 residues. The CDR3 protein is CASSSLLAAETQYF. The CDR3 DNA is TGTGCCAGCAGCTCGCTACTAGCGGCGGAGACCCAGTACTTC.

The CDR3 reads CASSLGGSGNTIYF. In nucleotides, the CDR3 is TGTGCCAGCAGCTTAGGGGGTAGCGGAAACACCATATATTTT. The chain couples TRBV7-9 to TRBJ1-3; no clear D gene. This CDR3 region has 14 residues. The germline CDR1 and CDR2 sequences are SEHNR and FQNEAQ (reference sequence). Trimming cost V 1 base and J 4 bases, with 8 bases left between them.

The rearrangement links TRBV6-5 to TRBJ1-1; no definite D call. V was clipped by 0 bases and J by 8 bases, with 16 bases between them. Germline V lookup: CDR1 MNHEY, CDR2 SVGAGI. There are 15 residues in the CDR3. The CDR3 is CASSYSRGGSPEAFF. DNA for the CDR3: TGTGCCAGCAGTTACTCGCGGGGTGGAAGCCCCGAAGCTTTCTTT.

V and J are TRBV4-3 and TRBJ2-2; the D gene is possibly TRBD2 (6 bases). The CDR3 consists of 18 residues. Germline V gene data show CDR1 as LGHNA and CDR2 as YSLEER. The V end was cut by 0 bases, the J end by 0 bases, with 14 bases between. The CDR3 DNA follows: TGCGCCAGCAGCCAAGACGAACTAGCAATAACGAACACCGGGGAGCTGTTTTTT. Translation gives CASSQDELAITNTGELFF.

CDR3: CASSLVKLGASNEQFF. DNA of the CDR3: TGTGCCAGCAGCTTAGTGAAATTGGGGGCCTCCAATGAGCAGTTCTTC. The chain couples TRBV5-8 to TRBJ2-1; the D gene is possibly TRBD1 (6 bases). The CDR3 contains 16 residues. Germline V gives CDR1 SGHTS, CDR2 YDEGEE. V was trimmed by 2 bases and J by 6 bases, leaving 18 bases between them.

The V gene is TRBV6-5, the J gene TRBJ2-7; 10 nucleotides align to TRBD2. V shed 6 bases and J 7 bases; nucleotides not matched to a gene: 9. Per germline, CDR1 MNHEY and CDR2 SVGAGI. The CDR3 contains 14 residues. CDR3 DNA: TGTGCCAGCAGACGCCTAGCGGGAGCTGGTGAGCAGTACTTC. Protein: CASRRLAGAGEQYF.

In this sample, this clone turned up once. Different DNA sequences within this sample yield the same CDR3. The chain recombines TRBV7-9 with TRBJ1-5; tentative D call: TRBD1 (6 bases). The CDR3 sequence is 14 residues long. Germline loops: CDR1 SEHNR, CDR2 FQNEAQ (reference sequence). Trimming took off 0 bases at V and 5 bases at J, with 8 bases between the two ends. The CDR3 loop is CASSLAGGDQPQHF. The DNA of the CDR3 is TGTGCCAGCAGCTTAGCAGGGGGTGATCAGCCCCAGCATTTT.

This chain uses TRBV5-1 with TRBJ2-5; TRBD2 matches 8 bases. The CDR3 is 13 residues long. Trimming took 3 bases from V and 3 from J; bases not matched to a gene: 1. Germline values: CDR1 SGHRS, CDR2 YFSETQ. The CDR3 is CASSSGGEETQYF. The CDR3 bases are TGCGCCAGCAGCTCCGGGGGGGAAGAGACCCAGTACTTC.

This clone appeared a single time. The chain employs TRBV6-1 and TRBJ1-4, with D maybe TRBD1 (5 bases). This CDR3 has 16 amino acids. The germline gives CDR1 MNHNS, CDR2 SASEGT. V was trimmed by 2 bases and J by 3 bases, leaving 13 bases between them. CDR3 DNA sequence: TGTGCCAGCAGTGAACGCCCCAGGGCTCCTAATGAAAAACTGTTTTTT. This translates into CASSERPRAPNEKLFF.

V is TRBV5-1 and J is TRBJ1-6; 11 nucleotides agree with TRBD1. V was pared by 3 bases and J by 6 bases, with 2 bases of the junction left unmatched. From germline, CDR1 is SGHRS and CDR2 YFSETQ. CDR3 length: 15 amino acids. Here the CDR3 DNA reads TGCGCCAGCAGCTCCGGACAGGGGGCTAATTCACCCCTCCACTTT. Its translation: CASSSGQGANSPLHF.

Concerning this clone itself: In the same sample, other DNA sequences code for this CDR3. V and J are TRBV7-2 and TRBJ1-5, with D uncertain. Germline CDR1 and CDR2: SGHTA and FQGNSA. Between the trimmed V and J ends, which lost 1 base and 3 bases, there was a span of 4 bases. The CDR3 contains 13 residues. CDR3 in amino acids: CASSLGPNQPQHF. CDR3 nucleotide sequence: TGTGCCAGCAGCTTAGGGCCCAATCAGCCCCAGCATTTT.

This chain uses TRBV12-3 or TRBV12-4 with TRBJ2-1; D is undetermined. This CDR3 region has 13 residues. The V end lost 7 bases, the J end lost 9 bases, and 16 bases lay between the germline ends. CDR3 region: CASTPGVRSEQFF. CDR3 DNA sequence: TGTGCCAGCACGCCTGGAGTCCGGAGTGAGCAGTTCTTC.

This chain connects TRBV28 to TRBJ1-3; 7 bases fit TRBD1. The CDR3 totals 17 residues. CDR1 is MDHEN and CDR2 is SYDVKM in the germline V gene. V lost 2 bases and J lost 4; bases outside the gene matches: 11. The CDR3 protein is CASSLLRQGYSGNTIYF. CDR3 nucleotide sequence: TGTGCCAGCAGTTTACTCAGACAGGGATACTCGGGAAACACCATATATTTT.

This chain joins TRBV9 and TRBJ2-7, with D perhaps TRBD1 (6 bases). Germline V lookup: CDR1 SGDLS, CDR2 YYNGEE. V shed 4 bases and J shed 3 bases, with 14 bases lying between them. The CDR3 is 14 amino acids. The CDR3 DNA sequence: TGTGCCAGCAGCCCACAGGGATCCCTCTACGAGCAGTACTTC. Translation: CASSPQGSLYEQYF.